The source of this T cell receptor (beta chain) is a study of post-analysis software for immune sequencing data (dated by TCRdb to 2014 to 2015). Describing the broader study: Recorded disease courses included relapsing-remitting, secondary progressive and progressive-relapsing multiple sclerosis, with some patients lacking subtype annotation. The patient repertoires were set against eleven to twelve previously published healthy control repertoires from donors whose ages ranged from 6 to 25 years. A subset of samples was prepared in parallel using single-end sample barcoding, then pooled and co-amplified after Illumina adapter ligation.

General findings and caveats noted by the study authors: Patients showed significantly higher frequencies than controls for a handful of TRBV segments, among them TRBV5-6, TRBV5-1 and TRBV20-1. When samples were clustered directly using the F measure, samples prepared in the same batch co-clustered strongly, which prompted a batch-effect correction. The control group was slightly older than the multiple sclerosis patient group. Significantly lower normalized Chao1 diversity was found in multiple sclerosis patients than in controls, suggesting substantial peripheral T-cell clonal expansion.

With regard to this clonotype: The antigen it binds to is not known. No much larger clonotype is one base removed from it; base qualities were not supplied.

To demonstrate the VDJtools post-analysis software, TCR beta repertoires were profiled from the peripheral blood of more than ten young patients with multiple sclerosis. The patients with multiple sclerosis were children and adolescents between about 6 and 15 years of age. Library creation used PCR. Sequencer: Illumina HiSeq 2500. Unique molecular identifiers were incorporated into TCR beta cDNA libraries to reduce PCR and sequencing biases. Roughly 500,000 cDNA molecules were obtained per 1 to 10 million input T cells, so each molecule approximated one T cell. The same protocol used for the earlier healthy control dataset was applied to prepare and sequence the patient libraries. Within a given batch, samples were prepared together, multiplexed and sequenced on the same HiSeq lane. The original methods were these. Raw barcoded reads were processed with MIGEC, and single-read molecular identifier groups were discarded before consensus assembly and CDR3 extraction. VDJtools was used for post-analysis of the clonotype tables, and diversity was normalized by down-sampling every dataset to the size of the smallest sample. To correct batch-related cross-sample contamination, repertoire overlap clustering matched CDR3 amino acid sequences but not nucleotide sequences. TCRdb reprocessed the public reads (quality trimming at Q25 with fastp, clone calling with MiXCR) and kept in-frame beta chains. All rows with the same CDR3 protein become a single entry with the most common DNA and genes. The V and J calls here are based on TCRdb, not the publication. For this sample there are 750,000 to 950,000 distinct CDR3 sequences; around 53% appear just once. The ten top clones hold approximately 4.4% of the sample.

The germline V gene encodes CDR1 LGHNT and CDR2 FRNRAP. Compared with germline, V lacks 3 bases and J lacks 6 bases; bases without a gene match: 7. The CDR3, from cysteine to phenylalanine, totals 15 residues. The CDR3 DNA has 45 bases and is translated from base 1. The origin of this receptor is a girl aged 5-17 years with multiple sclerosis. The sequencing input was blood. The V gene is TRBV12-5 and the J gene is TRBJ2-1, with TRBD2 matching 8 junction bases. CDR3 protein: CASGLAAGAVNEQFF. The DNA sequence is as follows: TGTGCTAGTGGTTTAGCAGCGGGGGCAGTCAATGAGCAGTTCTTC.